This entry is about one TCR beta chain. Antigen specificity is unknown. This sample was included in a study of beta chain features in type 1 diabetes. Study results and caveats: VDJ junctions in type 1 diabetes patients carried more deletions and fewer insertions. The study found moderately but significantly shorter TCRB CDR3s in all four CD4+ subsets of Type 1 diabetes patients.

cDNA synthesis used the whole RNA isolate, giving expressed TCRB sequences. Profiling relied on immunoSEQ multiplex PCR, and the TCRdb table lists in-frame clones only, not all of them. Of roughly 130,000 clones listed, 15% to 20% were seen once; the top ten hold less than 3%. The sequenced sample was central memory CD4+ T cells from blood. The TCR was taken from a man aged 25 to 45 with type 1 diabetes.

The CDR3 DNA reads TGTGCCAGCAGCAACCAAGAGACCCAGTACTTC. Protein sequence: CASSNQETQYF. The chain employs TRBV5-6 and TRBJ2-5; D ambiguous. The CDR3 has 11 residues. Germline V gene data show CDR1 as SGHDT and CDR2 as YYEEEE. With 4 bases removed from V and 0 bases from J, the gap between germline ends came to 1 base.